This T cell receptor (beta chain) was documented in a study of cytomegalovirus exposure and HLA in healthy donors. Whole-study results and caveats: One cluster of highly shared sequence variants probably arose as a sequencing artifact. Upon later analysis, TCR association rates were observed to vary by HLA locus, being highest for DRB1 and lowest for HLA-C. HLA allele associations emerged for roughly 16,000 TCR beta sequences in a later analysis, at 0.05 false discovery rate. Information on immune exposure was restricted to one variable (CMV serostatus).

The study ran its PCR with 60 Vbeta and 13 Jbeta primers. Sequencing used immunoSEQ multiplex PCR; TCRdb keeps in-frame clones, though not all of them. This sample yields roughly 150,000 clones, of which more than 65% are seen a single time; 1.3% belongs to the top ten. V shed 5 bases and J shed 6 bases, with 14 bases lying between them. From germline, CDR1 is MDHEN and CDR2 SYDVKM. The CDR3 is 14 residues long. For this clone: Antigen: not known.

The genes are TRBV28 and TRBJ1-5; D uncertain. Sequencing was carried out using PBMCs. The TCR comes from a man aged 50-59 years in good health and CMV-seropositive. CDR3 loop: CASSPGGGIQPQHF. The CDR3 DNA is TGTGCCAGCAGTCCCGGAGGTGGGATTCAGCCCCAGCATTTT. The entire variable domain, with the rest obtained from reference TRBV28 and TRBJ1-5, is as follows: DVKVTQSSRYLVKRTGEKVFLECVQDMDHENMFWYRQDPGLGLRLIYFSYDVKMKEKGDIPEGYSVSREKKERFSLILESASTNQTSMYLCASSPGGGIQPQHFGDGTRLSIL.